This T cell receptor beta chain emerged from a study of cytomegalovirus exposure and HLA in healthy donors. This clone was detected once. Its cognate antigen is unknown. General observations from the study: Sequencing artifact likely explains a cluster of highly shared sequence variants. V- and J-gene trimming in TCR beta was tied to a missense DCLRE1C variant by an analysis performed later.

In the PCR, 60 Vbeta and 13 Jbeta primers were used. Measured with immunoSEQ multiplex PCR; TCRdb has only the in-frame clones, and not every one. The sample has fewer than 250,000 clones, roughly four fifths seen once. Losses at the gene ends were 0 bases for V and 7 bases for J; bases not matched to a gene: 6. This CDR3 has 14 amino acids. Per the germline V gene, CDR1 is SGHNT and CDR2 is YYREEE (reference sequence). Sequenced sample: PBMCs. The receptor was derived from a man between 18 and 29 years old in good health and CMV-seronegative. The chain joins TRBV5-4 to TRBJ1-2; TRBD1 aligns across 7 bases. This CDR3 reads CASSLAGRGVGYTF. The DNA of the CDR3 is TGTGCCAGCAGCTTGGCGGGCAGGGGGGTTGGCTACACCTTC.